This TCR beta chain is drawn from a study of shared clonotypes between healthy human individuals. The CDR3 loop spans 14 amino acids. Germline V lookup: CDR1 KGHSH, CDR2 LQKENI. Trimming removed 7 bases at V and 0 bases at J, with 13 bases between. This table comes from immunoSEQ multiplex PCR, and its TCRdb copy is limited to in-frame clones, with some not included. Found here are about 1 million clones, roughly 80% of them singletons; the top ten hold roughly 1.4%. This clonotype was obtained from a man younger than 35 in good health. Material for sequencing was memory CD4+ T cells sorted from blood. Noted subset: CD45RA-negative fraction. V usage is TRBV18 and J usage is TRBJ2-7; no clear D gene. The CDR3 sequence: CASYDTASSYEQYF. DNA for the CDR3: TGTGCCAGCTACGACACGGCATCCTCCTACGAGCAGTACTTC.